The 28 T cell receptor beta chains below all came from one sample that was sequenced in a study of T cells after yellow fever vaccination. TCRdb re-analysed the 5' RACE reads in MiXCR, keeping a single row per CDR3 protein. The data hold hundreds of thousands of distinct CDR3 sequences, with roughly 21% observed a single time. Sequencing was performed on PBMCs, taken 15 days after the yellow fever booster vaccination. These receptors were collected from a man aged 30-40 years who received the YFV17D yellow fever vaccine.

This clonotype has a handful of counts. The V call is TRBV9, the J call TRBJ2-1; 7 nucleotides line up with TRBD2. The CDR3 sequence is 15 residues long. Germline CDR1 is SGDLS and CDR2 is YYNGEE. V shed 0 bases and J 7 bases; nucleotides not matched to a gene: 7. For the CDR3, the DNA is TGTGCCAGCAGCGTAGTGGGGGAGGGCCGGAATGAGCAGTTCTTC. Its translation is CASSVVGEGRNEQFF.

This clonotype was seen a handful of times. CDR3 DNA: TGTGCCAGCAGTTTATGGAGGGAGACCCAGTACTTC. As protein: CASSLWRETQYF. The chain uses TRBV12-3 or TRBV12-4 and TRBJ2-5; D is possibly TRBD2 (5 bases). V lost 2 bases and J 5 bases, leaving 6 bases between the germline ends. This CDR3 has 12 residues.

This clonotype was seen ten or more times. The V and J genes are TRBV20-1 and TRBJ2-3, with D tentatively TRBD2 (6 bases). This CDR3 comprises 13 residues. CDR1 is DFQATT, CDR2 SNEGSKA, per germline (reference sequence). V gave up 3 bases and J gave up 3 bases, with 10 bases separating them. The CDR3 region is CSARTGRTDTQYF. The CDR3 nucleotides are TGCAGTGCTAGGACCGGGAGAACAGATACGCAGTATTTT.

The rearrangement uses TRBV5-1 and TRBJ1-3, with D uncertain. CDR3 length equals 14 residues. CDR1 is SGHRS and CDR2 is YFSETQ in the germline V gene. Trimming cost V 3 bases and J 7 bases, with 14 bases left between them. The CDR3 DNA is TGCGCCAGCAGCTACGACGGCGTTGGGAACACCATATATTTT. This codes for CASSYDGVGNTIYF. The full variable domain, completed using reference TRBV5-1 and TRBJ1-3, is KAGVTQTPRYLIKTRGQQVTLSCSPISGHRSVSWYQQTPGQGLQFLFEYFSETQRNKGNFPGRFSGRQFSNSRSEMNVSTLELGDSALYLCASSYDGVGNTIYFGEGSWLTVV.

This sequence joins TRBV6-5 and TRBJ1-2; a possible D gene is TRBD1 (5 bases). Between the trimmed V and J ends, which lost 0 bases and 5 bases, there was a span of 10 bases. The CDR3 extends over 14 amino acids. Germline-derived CDR1 and CDR2 are MNHEY and SVGAGI. CDR3 DNA sequence: TGTGCCAGCAGTTACTCGCAGGGCGCATATGGCTACACCTTC. The encoded protein is CASSYSQGAYGYTF.

This clonotype was recorded a few times. This chain uses TRBV29-1 with TRBJ2-5; D not certain. Germline V gives CDR1 SQVTM, CDR2 ANQGSEA. Trimming cost V 6 bases and J 5 bases, with 7 bases left between them. The CDR3 consists of 10 residues. The chain's CDR3 is CSVDLETQYF. The CDR3 DNA sequence: TGCAGCGTGGATCTGGAGACCCAGTACTTC.

This clonotype was recorded a few times. The V call is TRBV6-5, the J call TRBJ2-3, with 10 bases matching TRBD2. Germline V gives CDR1 MNHEY, CDR2 SVGAGI. This CDR3 is built from 16 residues. Trimming cost V 0 bases and J 3 bases; bases outside gene matches: 3. CDR3: CASSYSSGRNTDTQYF. The CDR3 DNA is TGTGCCAGCAGTTACTCTAGCGGGAGGAATACAGATACGCAGTATTTT.

This clonotype was counted only a few times. This rearrangement joins TRBV24-1 to TRBJ2-2; D ambiguous. Trimming removed 4 bases at V and 0 bases at J, with 11 bases between. This CDR3 is 16 amino acids long. Germline CDR1 is KGHDR and CDR2 is SFDVKD. The DNA of the CDR3 is TGTGCCACCAGTGACCGGACGCTTACGAACACCGGGGAGCTGTTTTTT. It specifies CATSDRTLTNTGELFF.

The chain is built from TRBV4-2 and TRBJ2-1; D unresolved. Trimming shortened V by 1 base and J by 10 bases, and 8 bases separated the two germline ends. Germline V CDR1 and CDR2: LGHNA, YNFKEQ. The CDR3 is 12 residues long. The CDR3 region is CASSQVRLEQFF. CDR3 bases: TGTGCCAGCAGCCAAGTTCGGCTCGAGCAGTTCTTC.

This clonotype has only a few counts. The rearrangement links TRBV7-9 to TRBJ2-3; D not resolved. V gave up 1 base and J gave up 3 bases, with 20 bases separating them. The CDR3 is made up of 18 amino acids. Germline CDR1 SEHNR, CDR2 FQNEAQ (reference sequence). CDR3 sequence: CASSLGVKGNPRTDTQYF. The CDR3 nucleotides are TGTGCCAGCAGCTTAGGGGTCAAGGGAAACCCGAGAACAGATACGCAGTATTTT.

This clonotype has just a few counts. V is TRBV12-3 or TRBV12-4 and J is TRBJ1-2, with D maybe TRBD1 (5 bases). The V end was cut by 6 bases, the J end by 7 bases, with 18 bases between. The CDR3 totals 14 residues. Here the CDR3 reads CASSPWAGQGGYTF. The CDR3 DNA is TGTGCCAGCAGCCCATGGGCAGGGCAGGGTGGCTACACCTTC.

This clonotype was seen just once. V is TRBV7-9 and J is TRBJ2-7; 9 nucleotides align to TRBD2. There are 16 residues in the CDR3. J gave up 4 bases and V 2 bases, and 9 bases lay outside the gene matches. Germline V gene sequence: CDR1 SEHNR, CDR2 FQNEAQ (reference sequence). This chain's CDR3 is CASSLIGGRAAYEQYF. In nucleotides, the CDR3 is TGTGCCAGCAGCTTAATCGGCGGGAGGGCCGCTTACGAGCAGTACTTC.

In this sample, this clonotype turned up a few times. This chain uses TRBV5-1 with TRBJ1-4; D is uncertain. This CDR3 spans 14 amino acids. V lost 4 bases and J lost 2, with 9 bases in between. The germline gives CDR1 SGHRS, CDR2 YFSETQ. The CDR3 sequence: CASSQTATNEKLFF. The CDR3 nucleotides read TGCGCCAGCAGCCAGACTGCGACTAATGAAAAACTGTTTTTT.

V gene TRBV28 combines with J gene TRBJ2-7; 8 bases align to TRBD1. Trimming took 2 bases from V and 5 from J; bases not matched to a gene: 8. Germline V gene sequence: CDR1 MDHEN, CDR2 SYDVKM. This CDR3 is built from 15 residues. The CDR3 nucleotides are TGTGCCAGCAGTTTAGACAGGGGAGCGTCCAACGAGCAGTACTTC. It codes for CASSLDRGASNEQYF.

This clonotype was found a few times. This chain uses TRBV7-8 with TRBJ2-7; 7 bases fit TRBD2. J gave up 3 bases and V 5 bases, and 7 bases lay outside the gene matches. This CDR3 is built from 14 residues. CDR1 and CDR2 (germline): SGHVS, FQNEAQ. This CDR3 reads CASSPREMIYEQYF. As DNA, the CDR3 is TGTGCCAGCAGCCCGCGGGAGATGATCTACGAGCAGTACTTC.

This clonotype was seen more than once but under ten times. The V gene is TRBV28, the J gene TRBJ2-4; 8 bases match TRBD1. The V segment lost 5 bases and the J segment 13 bases; nucleotides outside the gene matches: 7. This CDR3 has 12 residues. Per the germline V gene, CDR1 is MDHEN and CDR2 is SYDVKM. The CDR3 DNA is TGTGCCAGCAGTGGGAGACAGGGGAGACAGTACTTC. It yields the protein CASSGRQGRQYF. Supplemented by reference TRBV28 and TRBJ2-4, the full variable domain reads DVKVTQSSRYLVKRTGEKVFLECVQDMDHENMFWYRQDPGLGLRLIYFSYDVKMKEKGDIPEGYSVSREKKERFSLILESASTNQTSMYLCASSGRQGRQYFGAGTRLSVL.

This chain links TRBV5-6 with TRBJ2-5, with a possible D match to TRBD1 (5 bases). Germline V gives CDR1 SGHDT, CDR2 YYEEEE. There are 15 residues in the CDR3. The V and J ends lost 4 bases and 5 bases respectively, with 18 bases between them. The CDR3 DNA reads TGTGCCAGCAGCCATACGACAGCCCGGGCGGAGACCCAGTACTTC. Its translation: CASSHTTARAETQYF.

This clonotype was seen more than once but under ten times. The rearrangement uses TRBV5-1 and TRBJ1-6; no clear D. This CDR3 contains 14 residues. V gave up 0 bases and J gave up 6 bases, with 7 bases separating them. Per the germline V gene, CDR1 is SGHRS and CDR2 is YFSETQ. CDR3 residues: CASSLGTFNSPLHF. The CDR3 DNA follows: TGCGCCAGCAGCTTGGGCACCTTTAATTCACCCCTCCACTTT.

A few counts support this clonotype. The chain employs TRBV7-2 and TRBJ2-1; 13 nucleotides match TRBD2. This CDR3 region has 16 residues. V was clipped by 4 bases and J by 9 bases; unmatched bases: 9. Germline CDR1 SGHTA, CDR2 FQGNSA. In nucleotides, the CDR3 is TGTGCCAGCAGCTCCATGGGACTAGCGGGATTGGGTGAGCAGTTCTTC. Its translation: CASSSMGLAGLGEQFF.

This chain connects TRBV20-1 to TRBJ2-3; tentatively, D is TRBD2 (6 bases). Germline lookup yields CDR1 DFQATT and CDR2 SNEGSKA (reference sequence). V lost 3 bases, J lost 4 bases, and 17 bases lay in between. CDR3 length equals 15 residues. DNA for the CDR3: TGCAGTGCTAGTTTGCGGGGCTATCGCCCAGATACGCAGTATTTT. Its translation is CSASLRGYRPDTQYF.

This clonotype was counted a few times. The chain joins TRBV19 to TRBJ2-1, with 7 positions matching TRBD1. The CDR3 is 16 amino acids. The germline V gene encodes CDR1 LNHDA and CDR2 SQIVND (reference sequence). With 6 bases clipped from V and 0 bases from J, the junction kept 8 bases outside the gene matches. In nucleotides, the CDR3 is TGTGCCAGTAGACACATAGGGGGCCTCTCCTACAATGAGCAGTTCTTC. Translated, it gives CASRHIGGLSYNEQFF.

This clonotype was seen only a few times. This chain links TRBV4-2 with TRBJ2-3; 9 bases fit TRBD2. The CDR3 is 13 amino acids. The V gene end was trimmed by 6 bases and the J gene end by 6 bases; junction bases not matched to a gene: 4. Germline-derived CDR1 and CDR2 are LGHNA and YNFKEQ. This chain's CDR3 is CASSGGREDTQYF. In nucleotides, the CDR3 is TGTGCCAGCAGTGGCGGGAGGGAGGATACGCAGTATTTT.

In this sample, this clonotype turned up a few times. The chain is built from TRBV7-2 and TRBJ1-1, with TRBD1 as a possible D gene (6 bases). Trimming removed 4 bases from V and 6 bases from J, with 12 bases in between. Germline CDR1 SGHTA, CDR2 FQGNSA. The CDR3 runs to 13 residues. This CDR3 is CASSSQGKAEAFF. The CDR3 nucleotides are TGTGCCAGCAGCTCACAGGGTAAAGCTGAAGCTTTCTTT.

This clonotype was picked up a small number of times. This sequence joins TRBV29-1 and TRBJ2-1; D is ambiguous. This CDR3 comprises 13 residues. The V gene's germline CDR1 is SQVTM and CDR2 ANQGSEA. V shed 4 bases and J shed 0 bases, with 7 bases lying between them. The CDR3 DNA reads TGCAGCGTTGCCTCGTCCTCCTACAATGAGCAGTTCTTC. Translating it yields CSVASSSYNEQFF.

A word on this clonotype: The junction departs from the called germline gene at one end, perhaps through a read error. The V call is TRBV20-1, the J call TRBJ2-1; 9 bases line up with TRBD2. Germline V gives CDR1 DFQATT, CDR2 SNEGSKA (reference sequence). The CDR3 consists of 16 residues. The DNA of the CDR3 is TGCTGTGCTAGATCAGCGGGAGGAAAGTTCAACAATGAGCAGTTCTTC. It yields the protein CCARSAGGKFNNEQFF.

Many counts were recorded for this clonotype. One end of the junction is discordant with germline, which a read error may explain. V is TRBV5-1 and J is TRBJ2-5; tentative D call: TRBD1 (6 bases). CDR3 length: 14 residues. Germline V gives CDR1 SGHRS, CDR2 YFSETQ. The CDR3 reads CASSLVGAQETQYF. In nucleotides, the CDR3 is TGTGCCAGTAGTTTGGTGGGGGCCCAAGAGACCCAGTACTTC.

The sample holds a few counts of this clonotype. The gene calls are TRBV5-1 and TRBJ2-1; 8 positions match TRBD2. J gave up 0 bases and V 4 bases, and 3 bases lay outside the gene matches. Germline CDR1 and CDR2: SGHRS and YFSETQ. This CDR3 has 15 amino acids. The chain's CDR3 is CASSERENSYNEQFF. The CDR3, as DNA: TGCGCCAGCAGCGAGCGGGAGAACTCCTACAATGAGCAGTTCTTC.

This clonotype was counted only a few times. The gene calls are TRBV5-1 and TRBJ2-2; D is ambiguous. V was trimmed by 0 bases and J by 2 bases, leaving 11 bases between them. There are 16 residues in the CDR3. Germline-derived CDR1 and CDR2 are SGHRS and YFSETQ. CDR3 sequence reads: CASSLARAANTGELFF. The DNA for the CDR3 is TGCGCCAGCAGCTTGGCCCGAGCAGCAAACACCGGGGAGCTGTTTTTT.